This TCR beta chain was obtained from a study of regulatory T cells in long-lasting Graves disease (dated by TCRdb to about 2021). Regarding the research as a whole: Newly diagnosed Graves' disease patients had taken antithyroid drugs for less than 3 months. Patients with persistent Graves' disease were compared with patients with newly diagnosed Graves' disease using TCR sequencing and RNA sequencing of peripheral blood. The study was registered as a clinical trial and conducted in China. TCR sequencing covered around 13 persistent and roughly 20 newly diagnosed Graves' disease patients, around 35 samples in total. Here is what the overall study found, with its caveats: Persistent patients shared more public clonotypes among themselves (around 2,700) than newly diagnosed patients did (more than 950). Because the primary lesion, thyroid tissue, could not be accessed, the study looked at peripheral blood alone. Compared with newly diagnosed patients, persistent Graves' disease patients had lower TCR Shannon entropy and fewer highly expanded clones, which suggests clonal expansion. Persistent disease showed preferential use of TRBV28, TRBJ1-2 and TRBJ2-5, whereas newly diagnosed disease favored TRBV20-1 and TRBJ2-1. The authors noted that the small sample size was a limitation that may lower accuracy. Sequencing and analysis were restricted to the TCR beta chain.

The time point label of this sample denotes: newly diagnosed GD, antithyroid drugs for less than 3 months. For both TCR sequencing and RNA sequencing, RNA was extracted from PBMCs using TRIzol. Graves' disease was diagnosed according to American Thyroid Association guidelines. Recruitment of patients was carried out at an endocrinology department in Xi'an, China. Each patient gave approximately 9.7 milliliters of peripheral blood, collected in an EDTA anticoagulant tube. Ficoll Paque Plus density gradient separation was used to isolate PBMCs, and no further T cell sorting was performed. An Agilent 2100 Bioanalyzer and agarose gel were used to assess RNA quality, and a NanoDrop 2000 was used to measure RNA concentration. The germline ends are 11 bases apart after V is trimmed by 3 bases and J by 2 bases. For CDR1 and CDR2, the germline V gene lists SNHLY and FYNNEI. Measured from the cysteine to the phenylalanine, the CDR3 is 15 residues long. The CDR3 DNA has 45 bases and is translated from base 1.

This clonotype occurred a few times. What antigen it recognizes has not been identified. Per-nucleotide qualities are absent, and no much larger clonotype sits a single base away. The library was produced with multiplex PCR. Sequencer: Illumina HiSeq 4000. iRepertoire HTBI primers and Arm-PCR amplification of CDR3 regions were used to construct TCR beta libraries. Before sequencing, the PCR products underwent gel purification. The paper's data handling went like this. Gene usage analysis of CDR3 amino acid clonotypes used the 62 TRBV and about 15 TRBJ segments found across samples. COPE and FqMerger were used to merge the filtered high-quality paired reads into contigs. BLAST was used to align contigs to the IMGT TRBV, TRBD and TRBJ reference genes, and CDR3 was defined following IMGT. Clonotypes above 0.1% frequency were classified as highly expanded clones. Shannon entropy was used to measure repertoire diversity, and the Gini coefficient was used to measure V-J evenness. A clonotype found in more than one individual was treated as public. The raw public reads went through TCRdb reprocessing: fastp at Q25, MiXCR clone calling, in-frame beta chains kept. Here each entry gathers all rows of one CDR3 protein and keeps the most common genes and DNA. The V and J calls shown here were made by TCRdb, not taken from the authors' results. The sample table records hundreds of thousands of distinct CDR3 sequences; roughly 14% of these occur just once. The biggest ten clones account for about 10% of the sample.

This same sample was also part of a study on T cells in Graves' hyperthyroidism and ophthalmopathy. As that second paper reports: Graves' hyperthyroidism was defined as stable when no progression to ophthalmopathy occurred over 18 months of follow-up. Hyperthyroidism patients were aged 18 to 65 years and newly diagnosed, with disease duration of less than 2 months. Exclusion was applied to patients with uncontrolled infections, other autoimmune diseases, pregnancy or lactation. Diagnoses relied on clinical symptoms, serum thyroxine and TRAb, thyroid ultrasound and orbital computed tomography. A first-round RT-PCR of the TCR CDR3 used the HTBI primer set with the Qiagen OneStep RT-PCR kit. Most expanded thyroid clonotypes (frequency above 0.001) were also detected in blood, suggesting blood repertoires may reflect thyroid immune responses. A model built on a 13 V-J signature distinguished ophthalmopathy from stable hyperthyroidism, reaching roughly 88% sensitivity and under 84% specificity in cross-validation and 80%/75% in testing. In validation, progression to ophthalmopathy was predicted by the model with roughly 69% sensitivity and around 75% specificity, a median of 6.5 months before onset. To identify distinguishing TCR V-J signatures, a discovery cohort of some 99 patients was used, comprising fewer than 45 with Graves' ophthalmopathy and about 59 with stable Graves' hyperthyroidism. Prospective prediction of ophthalmopathy was tested in an independent validation cohort consisting of roughly 20 hyperthyroidism patients and 15 to 17 patients who later progressed to ophthalmopathy. The approximately 100 discovery patients were divided at random into training and test sets in a 7:3 ratio. The study also compared thyroid tissue and blood T-cell repertoires from roughly 6 Graves' hyperthyroidism patients. Following sampling, methimazole starting at 30 mg daily was given to hyperthyroidism patients, and high-dose intravenous methylprednisolone was given to ophthalmopathy patients. A second multiplex PCR round built the libraries, followed by size selection and purification. Sequencing of the libraries was done on an Illumina HiSeq2000 using paired-end 100 bp reads. SOAPnuke was used to process the raw data, removing reads that contained adapters or uncalled bases, had a mean Phred below 15, or lacked an exact match to the constant primer or identifier. High-quality paired reads were merged using COPE v1.2.5, and each unique nucleotide sequence was defined as a clonotype. Clonotypes were aligned to IMGT TRBV, TRBD and TRBJ reference segments using MiTCR v1.1. The analysis was restricted to V-J combinations with a frequency above 0.0001, which together covered 99.2% of the repertoires. A TCS score was defined as the ratio between F50 (clonal expansion) and ExV (chaos), using BLOSUM62-based TCRdist between CDR3 peptides within each V-J. Welch's t-statistics and random forest reduced some 510 V-J features to fewer than 15, which were used in a naive Bayes classifier (R e1071). Sample size was not statistically predetermined, and blinding of investigators to group allocation was not performed. The paper describes TCR Vbeta CDR3 sequencing of around 140 peripheral blood samples, made up of about 41 ophthalmopathy patients, some 76 hyperthyroidism patients and 17 progressor patients.

The chain joins TRBV2 to TRBJ1-3; the D segment could be TRBD1, given 5 matching bases. The sequence was obtained from a man younger than 45 with Graves disease. Donor details come from another sample of the same person, matched by shared clones. The input for sequencing was peripheral blood mononuclear cells (PBMCs), taken at new diagnosis, from a patient treated with antithyroid drugs. The CDR3 corresponds to CASSDYRFPGNTIYF. The sequenced DNA: TGTGCCAGCAGTGATTACAGGTTCCCTGGAAACACCATATATTTT.